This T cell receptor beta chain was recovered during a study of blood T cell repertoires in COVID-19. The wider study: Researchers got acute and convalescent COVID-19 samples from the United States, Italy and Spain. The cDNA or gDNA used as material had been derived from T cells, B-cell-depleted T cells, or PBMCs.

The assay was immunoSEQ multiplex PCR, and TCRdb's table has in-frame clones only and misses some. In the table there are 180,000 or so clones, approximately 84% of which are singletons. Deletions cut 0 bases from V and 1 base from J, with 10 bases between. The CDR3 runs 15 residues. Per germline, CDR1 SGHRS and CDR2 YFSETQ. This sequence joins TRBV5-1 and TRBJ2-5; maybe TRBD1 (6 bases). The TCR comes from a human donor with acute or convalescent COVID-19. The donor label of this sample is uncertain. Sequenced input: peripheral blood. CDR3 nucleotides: TGCGCCAGCAGCTTGGGAGAAGGGGGCCAAGAGACCCAGTACTTC. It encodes CASSLGEGGQETQYF. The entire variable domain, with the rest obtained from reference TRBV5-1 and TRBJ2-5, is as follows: KAGVTQTPRYLIKTRGQQVTLSCSPISGHRSVSWYQQTPGQGLQFLFEYFSETQRNKGNFPGRFSGRQFSNSRSEMNVSTLELGDSALYLCASSLGEGGQETQYFGPGTRLLVL.